Presented here are 18 T cell receptor beta chains from one specimen sequenced in a study of T cell changes during pregnancy in multiple sclerosis (dated by TCRdb to between 2017 and 2020). The library was built by means of the immunoSEQ multiplex PCR assay. TCRdb carries this immuneACCESS record with in-frame sequences only. Its versions omit some clonotypes, under half of them owing to an unresolved V gene in the studies checked, with the rest unexplained. The sample contains about 36,000 clones, roughly 91% of them found a single time. The top ten constitute approximately 0.5% of the sample. This specimen consisted of CD4+ T cells from peripheral blood mononuclear cells, obtained in the first trimester of pregnancy. The receptors derive from a female donor with multiple sclerosis, enrolled in a pregnancy study.

This clone has more than one count but fewer than ten. This chain connects TRBV27 to TRBJ1-4; D is ambiguous. Germline CDR1 is MNHEY and CDR2 is SMNVEV (reference sequence). The length of the CDR3 is 13 residues. V dropped 1 base and J dropped 8 bases, with 8 bases sitting between them. CDR3 DNA sequence: TGTGCCAGCAGTTTATTGCCAGGCGAAAAACTGTTTTTT. Its protein is CASSLLPGEKLFF.

CDR3 DNA sequence: TGTGCCAGCAGCTTAGGGTTCGGACAGGGGGACTCACCCCTCCACTTT. Residues: CASSLGFGQGDSPLHF. V gene TRBV11-2 combines with J gene TRBJ1-6; 10 positions agree with TRBD1. Germline trimming cut 1 base from V and 10 bases from J; bases unmatched to any gene: 7. CDR1 and CDR2 (germline): SGHAT, FQNNGV. The CDR3 spans 16 residues. The full variable domain, rest sourced from reference TRBV11-2 and TRBJ1-6, is EAGVAQSPRYKIIEKRQSVAFWCNPISGHATLYWYQQILGQGPKLLIQFQNNGVVDDSQLPKDRFSAERLKGVDSTLKIQPAKLEDSAVYLCASSLGFGQGDSPLHFGNGTRLTVT.

The genes are TRBV11-1 and TRBJ2-1; 7 positions agree with TRBD1. After removal of 3 bases from V and 2 bases from J, the junction contained 4 bases not matched to a gene. Germline V CDR1 and CDR2: SGHAT, FQDESV (reference sequence). The CDR3 sequence is 15 residues long. Here the CDR3 reads CASSFRQGTYNEQFF. The DNA for the CDR3 is TGTGCCAGCAGCTTTCGACAGGGCACCTACAATGAGCAGTTCTTC.

The chain has TRBV7-2 and TRBJ1-4; D unclear. The CDR3 consists of 16 residues. The ends were cut back, 1 base at V and 0 bases at J, with 9 bases in the middle. CDR1 and CDR2 from the germline V gene are SGHTA and FQGNSA. The chain's CDR3 is CASSLGRGPTNEKLFF. In nucleotides, the CDR3 is TGTGCCAGCAGCTTAGGCCGCGGCCCAACTAATGAAAAACTGTTTTTT.

Written as DNA, the CDR3 is TGTGCCAGCAAAGGGACAGGGATTACCGGGGAGCTGTTTTTT. It specifies CASKGTGITGELFF. The J gene is TRBJ2-2, the V gene TRBV2; 9 nucleotides align to TRBD1. Germline V gene lookup returns CDR1 SNHLY and CDR2 FYNNEI. The J segment lost 5 bases and the V segment lost 7 bases, leaving 5 bases of the junction unmatched. CDR3 length equals 14 residues.

There are a few counts of this clone. The chain combines TRBV29-1 with TRBJ1-1; no firm D call. Germline assignment: CDR1 SQVTM and CDR2 ANQGSEA. V dropped 3 bases and J dropped 10 bases, with 18 bases sitting between them. The CDR3 loop spans 13 amino acids. CDR3: CSVEGRLGGRAFF. The CDR3 DNA is TGCAGCGTTGAGGGCCGACTCGGAGGCCGAGCTTTCTTT.

CDR3 amino acids: CASSFLAGGQETQYF. In DNA, the CDR3 is TGTGCCAGCAGTTTCCTAGCGGGGGGCCAAGAGACCCAGTACTTC. This rearrangement joins TRBV28 to TRBJ2-5; TRBD2 matches at 11 bases. V dropped 3 bases and J dropped 1; count of bases not matched to a gene: 1. CDR3 length: 15 amino acids. Germline CDR1 reads MDHEN; CDR2 reads SYDVKM.

The chain is built from TRBV29-1 and TRBJ1-5; 7 bases map to TRBD1. The V and J ends lost 4 bases and 6 bases, in that order; junction bases with no gene match: 6. CDR3 size: 13 residues. Germline assignment: CDR1 SQVTM and CDR2 ANQGSEA. The CDR3 here is CSVATTGTQPQHF. CDR3 DNA sequence: TGCAGCGTTGCCACGACAGGGACTCAGCCCCAGCATTTT.

This rearrangement joins TRBV7-8 to TRBJ2-1; 8 bases are a match to TRBD2. V was clipped by 5 bases and J by 0 bases; unmatched bases: 3. There are 15 residues in the CDR3. Germline CDR1 is SGHVS and CDR2 is FQNEAQ. The CDR3 loop is CASSRSGTSYNEQFF. CDR3 in DNA: TGTGCCAGCAGCCGTAGCGGGACCTCCTACAATGAGCAGTTCTTC.

The chain recombines TRBV7-2 with TRBJ2-7; no clear D gene. Germline lookup yields CDR1 SGHTA and CDR2 FQGNSA. V was cut by 4 bases and J by 1 base, with 11 bases left in between. The CDR3 totals 14 residues. The CDR3 loop is CASSSRLSSYEQYF. The CDR3 nucleotides are TGTGCCAGCAGCTCTAGGCTCAGTTCCTACGAGCAGTACTTC.

The rearrangement uses TRBV6-1 and TRBJ2-7; 7 bases line up with TRBD1. The length of the CDR3 is 16 residues. CDR1 is MNHNS and CDR2 is SASEGT in the germline V gene. The V and J ends lost 3 bases and 5 bases, in that order; junction bases with no gene match: 13. The CDR3 DNA sequence: TGTGCCAGCAGTGAGTTTCAGGGGGTGGGGGTCCACGAGCAGTACTTC. It codes for CASSEFQGVGVHEQYF.

The gene calls are TRBV10-3 and TRBJ1-1; 8 bases align to TRBD1. Trimming cost V 5 bases and J 1 base; bases outside gene matches: 3. The CDR3 has 14 amino acids. The germline V gene has CDR1 ENHRY and CDR2 SYGVKD. CDR3 nucleotides: TGTGCCATCAGTTTGACAGGGGCGAACACTGAAGCTTTCTTT. This codes for CAISLTGANTEAFF.

The chain carries TRBV9 and TRBJ1-1; 7 bases are shared with TRBD1. The CDR3 has 15 residues. The V gene's germline CDR1 is SGDLS and CDR2 YYNGEE. V lost 3 bases and J lost 0; bases outside the gene matches: 5. CDR3 DNA: TGTGCCAGCAGCGCCCGACAGGGCCTGAACACTGAAGCTTTCTTT. It translates to CASSARQGLNTEAFF.

J is TRBJ1-5 and V is TRBV6-6, with D perhaps matching TRBD1 (5 bases). Germline V gene sequence: CDR1 MNHNY, CDR2 SVGAGI (reference sequence). CDR3 length: 15 residues. Deletions cut 6 bases from V and 1 base from J, with 13 bases between. The CDR3 coding sequence is TGTGCCAGCAGCCTTGGGGCGCGGAGCAATCAGCCCCAGCATTTT. It encodes CASSLGARSNQPQHF.

This chain links TRBV19 with TRBJ2-1; TRBD2 matches at 9 bases. The V segment lost 8 bases and the J segment 1 base; nucleotides outside the gene matches: 3. CDR1 is LNHDA and CDR2 is SQIVND in the germline V gene (reference sequence). The CDR3 spans 14 residues. For the CDR3, the DNA is TGTGCCAGTGTAGCGGGAGATTCCTACAATGAGCAGTTCTTC. As protein: CASVAGDSYNEQFF.

The chain is built from TRBV19 and TRBJ2-7; 8 bases map to TRBD2. V gave up 4 bases and J gave up 6 bases; unmatched junction bases: 8. Germline CDR1 reads LNHDA; CDR2 reads SQIVND (reference sequence). CDR3 length: 14 amino acids. The CDR3 here is CASSRGRTSLEQYF. The CDR3 nucleotides read TGTGCCAGTAGTAGAGGGCGGACTAGCCTCGAGCAGTACTTC.

CDR3 DNA: TGTGCCACCAGCAGTAGCGGGAGGAGCTCCTACGAGCAGTACTTC. It yields the protein CATSSSGRSSYEQYF. The V gene is TRBV15, the J gene TRBJ2-7, with TRBD2 identical over 10 bases. Germline trimming cut 3 bases from V and 0 bases from J; bases unmatched to any gene: 2. Germline V gene lookup returns CDR1 LNHNV and CDR2 YYDKDF (reference sequence). This CDR3 has 15 amino acids. Together with reference TRBV15 and TRBJ2-7, the CDR3 gives the full variable domain: DAMVIQNPRYQVTQFGKPVTLSCSQTLNHNVMYWYQQKSSQAPKLLFHYYDKDFNNEADTPDNFQSRRPNTSFCFLDIRSPGLGDTAMYLCATSSSGRSSYEQYFGPGTRLTVT.

V and J are TRBV13 and TRBJ2-3, with D uncertain. CDR1 and CDR2 (germline): PRHDT, FYEKMQ (reference sequence). Trimming took off 1 base at V and 14 bases at J, with 16 bases between the two ends. The CDR3 has 13 residues. The CDR3 region has the DNA TGTGCCAGCAGCTTAGTAGCCCAGAACAATCGGTATTTT. This encodes CASSLVAQNNRYF.